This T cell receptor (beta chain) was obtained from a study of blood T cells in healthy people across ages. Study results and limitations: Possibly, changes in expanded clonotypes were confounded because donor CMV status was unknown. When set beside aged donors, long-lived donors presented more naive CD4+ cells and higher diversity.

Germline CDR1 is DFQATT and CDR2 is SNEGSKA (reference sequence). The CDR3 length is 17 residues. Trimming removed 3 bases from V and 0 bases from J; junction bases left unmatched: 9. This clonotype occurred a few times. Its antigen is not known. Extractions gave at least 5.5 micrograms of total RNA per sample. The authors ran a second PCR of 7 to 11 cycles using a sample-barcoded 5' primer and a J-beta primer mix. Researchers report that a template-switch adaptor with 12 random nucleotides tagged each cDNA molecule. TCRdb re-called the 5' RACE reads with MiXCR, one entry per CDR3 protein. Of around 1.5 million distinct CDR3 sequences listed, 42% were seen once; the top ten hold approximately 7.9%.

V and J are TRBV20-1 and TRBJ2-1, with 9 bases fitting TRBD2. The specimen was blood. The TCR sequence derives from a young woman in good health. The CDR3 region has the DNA TGCAGTGCTAGTAACAAGCGGGAGGCCCTCTCCTACAATGAGCAGTTCTTC. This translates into CSASNKREALSYNEQFF.